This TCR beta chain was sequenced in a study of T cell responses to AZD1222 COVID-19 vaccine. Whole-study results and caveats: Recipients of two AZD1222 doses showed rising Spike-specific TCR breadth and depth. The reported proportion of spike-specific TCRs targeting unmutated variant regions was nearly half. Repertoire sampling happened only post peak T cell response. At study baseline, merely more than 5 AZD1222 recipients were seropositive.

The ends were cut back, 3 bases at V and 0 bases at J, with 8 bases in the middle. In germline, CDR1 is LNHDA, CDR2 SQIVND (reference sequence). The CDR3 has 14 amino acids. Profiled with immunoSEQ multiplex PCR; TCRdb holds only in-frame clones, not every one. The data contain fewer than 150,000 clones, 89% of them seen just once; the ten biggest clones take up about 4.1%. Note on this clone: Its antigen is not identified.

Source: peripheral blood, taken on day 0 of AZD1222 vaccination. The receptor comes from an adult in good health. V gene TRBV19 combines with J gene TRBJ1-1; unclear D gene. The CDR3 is CASSIERVNTEAFF. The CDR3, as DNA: TGTGCCAGTAGTATCGAGAGAGTGAACACTGAAGCTTTCTTT.